One and the same sample provided the 9 T cell receptor beta chains below, sequenced in a study of response to subunit inactivated influenza vaccine. Each CDR3 protein is one row after TCRdb ran MiXCR on the RT-PCR reads. The table includes about 480,000 distinct CDR3 sequences, 25% detected once. This material consisted of CD4+ T cells sorted from PBMCs, taken 5 to 6 days after vaccination. These receptors all stem from a man aged 50-59 years who received an inactivated influenza vaccine.

The table lists this clonotype with a few counts. V is TRBV5-1 and J is TRBJ2-5; D ambiguous. The CDR3 is 14 amino acids. Per the germline V gene, CDR1 is SGHRS and CDR2 is YFSETQ. The V end lost 4 bases, the J end lost 3 bases, and 13 bases lay between the germline ends. CDR3 in DNA: TGCGCCAGCAGCCTCATGGGCCGGGAAGAGACCCAGTACTTC. Translation: CASSLMGREETQYF.

Only a few counts were recorded for this clonotype. The genes are TRBV29-1 and TRBJ2-2, with D perhaps matching TRBD1 (6 bases). CDR1 is SQVTM, CDR2 ANQGSEA, per germline. The CDR3 runs 14 residues. The V end was cut by 4 bases, the J end by 1 base, with 10 bases between. CDR3 in amino acids: CSVVGQLNTGELFF. CDR3 DNA: TGCAGCGTTGTCGGACAGTTGAACACCGGGGAGCTGTTTTTT.

This clonotype has a count of ten or more. The chain is built from TRBV15 and TRBJ1-5; D is perhaps TRBD1 (5 bases). The CDR3 runs to 13 residues. Germline V lookup: CDR1 LNHNV, CDR2 YYDKDF (reference sequence). Trimming left V 5 bases short and J 5 bases short, with 10 bases between. CDR3 nucleotides: TGTGCCACCAGCGGGGGGGGGGATCAGCCCCAGCATTTT. Residues: CATSGGGDQPQHF. The full variable domain, rest sourced from reference TRBV15 and TRBJ1-5, is DAMVIQNPRYQVTQFGKPVTLSCSQTLNHNVMYWYQQKSSQAPKLLFHYYDKDFNNEADTPDNFQSRRPNTSFCFLDIRSPGLGDTAMYLCATSGGGDQPQHFGDGTRLSIL.

This clonotype was seen a handful of times. The chain recombines TRBV5-1 with TRBJ2-2; D may correspond to TRBD1 or TRBD2 (5 bases each). The CDR3 is 16 residues long. V lost 6 bases and J 4 bases, leaving 19 bases between the germline ends. Per germline, CDR1 SGHRS and CDR2 YFSETQ. CDR3 sequence: CASNEGIGGSTGELFF. CDR3 in DNA: TGCGCCAGCAACGAGGGGATTGGGGGAAGCACCGGGGAGCTGTTTTTT. The variable domain in full, with the rest retrieved from reference TRBV5-1 and TRBJ2-2, is KAGVTQTPRYLIKTRGQQVTLSCSPISGHRSVSWYQQTPGQGLQFLFEYFSETQRNKGNFPGRFSGRQFSNSRSEMNVSTLELGDSALYLCASNEGIGGSTGELFFGEGSRLTVL.

This clonotype was detected only a few times. V usage is TRBV5-1 and J usage is TRBJ2-7; D might be TRBD1 or TRBD2, each matching 5 bases. Germline V lookup: CDR1 SGHRS, CDR2 YFSETQ. The CDR3 has 13 residues. V was cut by 0 bases and J by 4 bases, with 8 bases left in between. CDR3 amino acids: CASSLEWGYEQYF. In nucleotides, the CDR3 is TGCGCCAGCAGCTTGGAATGGGGGTACGAGCAGTACTTC.

Written as DNA, the CDR3 is TGTGCCAGCAGCTTGGAACGCGGGAATTATGAGCAGTTCTTC. Residues: CASSLERGNYEQFF. V usage is TRBV5-4 and J usage is TRBJ2-1; D is perhaps TRBD2 (6 bases). The CDR3 consists of 14 residues. Per the germline V gene, CDR1 is SGHNT and CDR2 is YYREEE (reference sequence). V lost 0 bases to trimming and J lost 8 bases, with 12 bases between them.

V usage is TRBV7-9 and J usage is TRBJ2-2; the D call may be TRBD1 or TRBD2 (5 bases each). CDR1 and CDR2 from the germline V gene are SEHNR and FQNEAQ (reference sequence). The CDR3 is 14 amino acids. Trimming removed 5 bases at V and 6 bases at J, with 13 bases between. CDR3 region: CASSPEGLPGELFF. DNA for the CDR3: TGTGCCAGCAGCCCAGAGGGGCTCCCCGGGGAGCTGTTTTTT.

J is TRBJ2-3 and V is TRBV5-4; 13 bases fit TRBD2. CDR3 length: 15 amino acids. CDR1 is SGHNT and CDR2 is YYREEE in the germline V gene (reference sequence). J gave up 5 bases and V 0 bases, and 0 bases lay outside the gene matches. The CDR3: CASSLGTSGGDTQYF. In nucleotides, the CDR3 is TGTGCCAGCAGCTTGGGGACTAGCGGGGGAGATACGCAGTATTTT. Filled out from reference TRBV5-4 and TRBJ2-3, the complete variable domain reads ETGVTQSPTHLIKTRGQQVTLRCSSQSGHNTVSWYQQALGQGPQFIFQYYREEENGRGNFPPRFSGLQFPNYSSELNVNALELDDSALYLCASSLGTSGGDTQYFGPGTRLTVL.

The gene calls are TRBV7-2 and TRBJ2-1; 7 bases are shared with TRBD2. Germline trimming cut 4 bases from V and 9 bases from J; bases unmatched to any gene: 12. The CDR3 is 15 amino acids. Germline CDR1 SGHTA, CDR2 FQGNSA. The CDR3 region is CASSSPVLAKGEQFF. As DNA, the CDR3 is TGTGCCAGCAGCTCCCCCGTACTAGCGAAGGGTGAGCAGTTCTTC.